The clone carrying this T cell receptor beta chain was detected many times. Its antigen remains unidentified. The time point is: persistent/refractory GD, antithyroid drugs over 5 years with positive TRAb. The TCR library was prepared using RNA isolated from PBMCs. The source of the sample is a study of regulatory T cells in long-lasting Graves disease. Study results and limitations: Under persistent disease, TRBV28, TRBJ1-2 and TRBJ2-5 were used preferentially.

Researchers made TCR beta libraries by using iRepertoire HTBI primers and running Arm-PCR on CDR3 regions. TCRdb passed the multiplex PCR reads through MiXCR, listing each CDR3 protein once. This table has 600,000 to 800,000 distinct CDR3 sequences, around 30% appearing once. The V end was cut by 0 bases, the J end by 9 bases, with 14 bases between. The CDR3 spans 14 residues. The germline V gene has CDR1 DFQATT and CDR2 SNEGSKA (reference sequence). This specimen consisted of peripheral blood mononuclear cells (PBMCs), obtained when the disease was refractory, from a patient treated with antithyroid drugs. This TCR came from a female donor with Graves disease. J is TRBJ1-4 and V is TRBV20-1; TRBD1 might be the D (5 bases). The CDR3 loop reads CSARDSGSSKKLFF. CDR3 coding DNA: TGCAGTGCTAGAGATTCAGGGAGTAGCAAAAAACTGTTTTTT.